This T cell receptor (beta chain) stems from a study of T cells in Graves' hyperthyroidism and ophthalmopathy. Amplification of TCR beta CDR3 regions was performed using RNA transcripts as template. A first-round RT-PCR of the TCR CDR3 used the HTBI primer set. TCRdb analysed the multiplex PCR reads with MiXCR anew, one entry per CDR3 protein. The sample carries about 570,000 distinct CDR3 sequences, 46% recorded once. V gave up 3 bases and J gave up 5 bases, with 24 bases separating them. The CDR3 sequence is 18 residues long. Germline V CDR1 and CDR2: KGHDR, SFDVKD. The sample comprised peripheral blood or thyroid tissue (not recorded which). V is TRBV24-1 and J is TRBJ2-5; D is perhaps TRBD2 (6 bases). This clonotype was obtained from an adult woman with Graves' disease, either hyperthyroidism or ophthalmopathy (not recorded which). In DNA, the CDR3 is TGTGCCACCAGTGATACTAGCCCAAGTGGGCAGTCCGGGGAGACCCAGTACTTC. This gives the protein CATSDTSPSGQSGETQYF.